Listed below are T cell receptor beta chains from one sample, sequenced in a study of shared clonotypes between healthy human individuals. The table came from immunoSEQ multiplex PCR; TCRdb's copy has only in-frame clones and leaves some out. Of more than 2 million clones listed, just under 95% were seen once; the top ten hold approximately 1.6%. Sequencing was carried out using naive CD8+ T cells from PBMCs. All receptors derive from a man aged 18 to 30 in good health. Some clones in this sample may be carry-over from other donors' samples. Each CDR3 is given with its conserved first and last residue. D genes are given only for firm matches. Size is omitted from some rows. Given values are once, few, many or a class for expanded clones.

CDR3 protein: CASSLRPSGYEQYF
CDR3 length: 14
D gene: .
V gene: TRBV5-1
clone size: .

CDR3 protein: CASSFGTGLNTEAFF
CDR3 length: 15
D gene: TRBD1
V gene: TRBV6-5
clone size: .

CDR3 protein: CASSSDGTGVGNEQFF
CDR3 length: 16
D gene: TRBD1
V gene: TRBV7-9
clone size: .

CDR3 protein: CATRDSNQPQHF
CDR3 length: 12
D gene: .
V gene: TRBV6-1
clone size: .

CDR3 protein: CASRLGTDLQETQYF
CDR3 length: 15
D gene: TRBD1
V gene: TRBV19
clone size: .

CDR3 protein: CASSESLADNEQFF
CDR3 length: 14
D gene: TRBD2
V gene: TRBV10-1
clone size: .

CDR3 protein: CASSPDRVTNEKLFF
CDR3 length: 15
D gene: TRBD1
V gene: TRBV18
clone size: .

CDR3 protein: CAIREQGDYGYTF
CDR3 length: 13
D gene: .
V gene: TRBV19
clone size: .

CDR3 protein: CASSQDRYGVGDGYTF
CDR3 length: 16
D gene: .
V gene: TRBV4-2
clone size: .

CDR3 protein: CASSSTLQGLNTEAFF
CDR3 length: 16
D gene: .
V gene: TRBV5-8
clone size: .

CDR3 protein: CSVEVPGLAGDTQYF
CDR3 length: 15
D gene: TRBD2
V gene: TRBV29-1
clone size: .

CDR3 protein: CASRSGTANYGYTF
CDR3 length: 14
D gene: .
V gene: TRBV7-9
clone size: .

CDR3 protein: CASSFGVGENYGYTF
CDR3 length: 15
D gene: .
V gene: TRBV11-2
clone size: .

CDR3 protein: CASSLEDPFETQYF
CDR3 length: 14
D gene: .
V gene: TRBV4-2
clone size: .

CDR3 protein: CASSWGQGHEQYF
CDR3 length: 13
D gene: TRBD1
V gene: TRBV28
clone size: once

CDR3 protein: CASSWTSGEGNEQFF
CDR3 length: 15
D gene: TRBD2
V gene: TRBV7-2
clone size: .

CDR3 protein: CASSFSLNTFYEQYF
CDR3 length: 15
D gene: .
V gene: TRBV5-6
clone size: .

CDR3 protein: CASSFGTGGNYGYTF
CDR3 length: 15
D gene: TRBD1
V gene: TRBV27
clone size: .

CDR3 protein: CASSLLAGGPNEQFF
CDR3 length: 15
D gene: TRBD2
V gene: TRBV6-5
clone size: .

CDR3 protein: CASSQDGEPVNTEAFF
CDR3 length: 16
D gene: .
V gene: TRBV4-3
clone size: once

CDR3 protein: CASSLQGPYNSPLHF
CDR3 length: 15
D gene: .
V gene: TRBV7-9
clone size: .

CDR3 protein: CASSLPLTNEQFF
CDR3 length: 13
D gene: .
V gene: TRBV4-1
clone size: .

CDR3 protein: CASSLTRLNTYEQYF
CDR3 length: 15
D gene: .
V gene: TRBV7-2
clone size: .